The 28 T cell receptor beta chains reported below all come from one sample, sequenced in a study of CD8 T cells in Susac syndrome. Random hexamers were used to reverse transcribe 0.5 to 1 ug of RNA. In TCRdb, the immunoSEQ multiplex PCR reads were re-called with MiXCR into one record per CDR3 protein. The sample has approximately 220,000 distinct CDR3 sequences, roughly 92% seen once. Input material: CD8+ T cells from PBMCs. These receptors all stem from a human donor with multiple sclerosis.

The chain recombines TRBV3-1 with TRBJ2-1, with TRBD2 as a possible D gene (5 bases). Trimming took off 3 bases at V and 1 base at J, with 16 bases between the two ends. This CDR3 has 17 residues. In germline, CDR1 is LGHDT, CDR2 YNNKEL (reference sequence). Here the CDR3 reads CASSHPLKGESYNEQFF. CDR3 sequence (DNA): TGTGCCAGCAGCCACCCCCTAAAGGGAGAGTCCTACAATGAGCAGTTCTTC.

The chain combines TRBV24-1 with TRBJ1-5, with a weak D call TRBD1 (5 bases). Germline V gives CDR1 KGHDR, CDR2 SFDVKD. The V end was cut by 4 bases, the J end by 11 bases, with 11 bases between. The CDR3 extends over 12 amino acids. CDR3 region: CATSEPGGAQHF. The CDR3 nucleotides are TGTGCCACCAGTGAACCGGGGGGAGCCCAGCATTTT.

The CDR3 loop reads CASSTATGGYEQYF. The CDR3 bases are TGCGCCAGCTCAACTGCGACAGGAGGCTACGAGCAGTACTTC. V gene TRBV5-1 combines with J gene TRBJ2-7; D possibly corresponds to TRBD1 (6 bases). Trimming left V 7 bases short and J 3 bases short, with 17 bases between. Germline CDR1 reads SGHRS; CDR2 reads YFSETQ. CDR3 length equals 14 residues.

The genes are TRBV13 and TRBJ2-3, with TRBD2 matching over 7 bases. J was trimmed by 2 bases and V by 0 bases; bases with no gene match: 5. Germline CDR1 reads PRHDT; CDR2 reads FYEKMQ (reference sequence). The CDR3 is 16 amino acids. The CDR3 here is CASSLGGTTNTDTQYF. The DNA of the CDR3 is TGTGCCAGCAGCTTAGGGGGGACTACTAACACAGATACGCAGTATTTT.

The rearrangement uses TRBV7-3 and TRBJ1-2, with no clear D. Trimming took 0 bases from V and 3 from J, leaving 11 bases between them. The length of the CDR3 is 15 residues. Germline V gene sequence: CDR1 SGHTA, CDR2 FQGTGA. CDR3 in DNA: TGTGCCAGCAGCTTAACCGGGCTACGGGACTATGGCTACACCTTC. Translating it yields CASSLTGLRDYGYTF.

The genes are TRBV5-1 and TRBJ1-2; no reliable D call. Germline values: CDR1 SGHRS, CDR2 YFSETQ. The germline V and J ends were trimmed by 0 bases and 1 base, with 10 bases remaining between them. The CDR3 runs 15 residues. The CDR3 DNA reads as TGCGCCAGCAGCTTGGATCTGGGAGTTAACTATGGCTACACCTTC. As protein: CASSLDLGVNYGYTF. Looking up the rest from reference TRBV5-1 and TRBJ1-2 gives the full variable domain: KAGVTQTPRYLIKTRGQQVTLSCSPISGHRSVSWYQQTPGQGLQFLFEYFSETQRNKGNFPGRFSGRQFSNSRSEMNVSTLELGDSALYLCASSLDLGVNYGYTFGSGTRLTVV.

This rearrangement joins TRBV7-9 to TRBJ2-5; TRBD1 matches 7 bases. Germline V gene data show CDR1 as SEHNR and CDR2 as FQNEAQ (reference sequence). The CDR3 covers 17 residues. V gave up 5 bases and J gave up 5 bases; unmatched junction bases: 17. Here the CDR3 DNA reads TGTGCCAGCAGCCCCAGGGAAGGACAGGAGGAGCTTGAGACCCAGTACTTC. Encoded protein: CASSPREGQEELETQYF.

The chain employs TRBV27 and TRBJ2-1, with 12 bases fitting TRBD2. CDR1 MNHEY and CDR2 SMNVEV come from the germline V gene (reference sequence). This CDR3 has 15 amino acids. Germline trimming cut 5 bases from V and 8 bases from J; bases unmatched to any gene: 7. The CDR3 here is CASSPRLAGDDEQFF. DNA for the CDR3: TGTGCCAGCAGTCCCCGACTAGCGGGAGACGATGAGCAGTTCTTC.

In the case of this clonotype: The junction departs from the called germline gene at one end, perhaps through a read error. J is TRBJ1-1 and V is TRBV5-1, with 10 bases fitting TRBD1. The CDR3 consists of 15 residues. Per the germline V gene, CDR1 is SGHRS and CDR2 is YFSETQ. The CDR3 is CASSPGTGVNTDAFF. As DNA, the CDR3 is TGCGCCAGCAGCCCCGGGACAGGGGTGAACACTGATGCTTTCTTT.

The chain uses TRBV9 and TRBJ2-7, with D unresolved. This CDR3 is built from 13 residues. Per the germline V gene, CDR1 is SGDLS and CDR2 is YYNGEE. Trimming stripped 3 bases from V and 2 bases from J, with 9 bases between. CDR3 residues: CASSAGVTYEQYF. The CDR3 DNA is TGTGCCAGCAGCGCAGGAGTGACCTACGAGCAGTACTTC.

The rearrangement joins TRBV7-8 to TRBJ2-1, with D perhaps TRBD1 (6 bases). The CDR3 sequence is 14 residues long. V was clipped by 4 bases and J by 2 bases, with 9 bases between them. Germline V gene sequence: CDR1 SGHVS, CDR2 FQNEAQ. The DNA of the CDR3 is TGTGCCAGCAGCTCACAGGGAACCTACAATGAGCAGTTCTTC. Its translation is CASSSQGTYNEQFF.

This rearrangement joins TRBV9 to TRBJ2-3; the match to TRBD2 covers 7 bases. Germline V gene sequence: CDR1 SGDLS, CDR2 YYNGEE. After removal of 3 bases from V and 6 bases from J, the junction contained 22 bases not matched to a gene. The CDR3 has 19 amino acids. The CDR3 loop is CASSARLLSGTSDVDTQYF. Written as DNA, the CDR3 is TGTGCCAGCAGCGCCCGGTTATTGAGCGGGACTTCAGATGTGGATACGCAGTATTTT.

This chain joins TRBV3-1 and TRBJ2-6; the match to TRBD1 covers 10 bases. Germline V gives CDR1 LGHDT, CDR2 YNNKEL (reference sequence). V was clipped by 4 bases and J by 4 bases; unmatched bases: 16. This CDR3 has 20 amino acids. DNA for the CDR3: TGTGCCAGCAGCCCCTTTGTCTTTGGAGGGACAGGGGACGGGGCCAACGTCCTGACTTTC. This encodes CASSPFVFGGTGDGANVLTF.

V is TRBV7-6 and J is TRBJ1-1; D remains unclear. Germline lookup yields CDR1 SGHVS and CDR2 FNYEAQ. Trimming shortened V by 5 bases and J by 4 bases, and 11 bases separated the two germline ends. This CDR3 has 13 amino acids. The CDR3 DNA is TGTGCCAGCAGCCGATCCACGGGCACTGAAGCTTTCTTT. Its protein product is CASSRSTGTEAFF. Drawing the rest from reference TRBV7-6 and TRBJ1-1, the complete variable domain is GAGVSQSPRYKVTKRGQDVALRCDPISGHVSLYWYRQALGQGPEFLTYFNYEAQQDKSGLPNDRFSAERPEGSISTLTIQRTEQRDSAMYRCASSRSTGTEAFFGQGTRLTVV.

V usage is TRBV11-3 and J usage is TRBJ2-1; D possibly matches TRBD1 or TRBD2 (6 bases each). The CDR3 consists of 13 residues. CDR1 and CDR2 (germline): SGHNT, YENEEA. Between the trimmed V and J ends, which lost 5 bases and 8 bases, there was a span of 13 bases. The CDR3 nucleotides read TGTGCCAGCAGCCCCGGGGGCAGGGATGAGCAGTTCTTC. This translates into CASSPGGRDEQFF.

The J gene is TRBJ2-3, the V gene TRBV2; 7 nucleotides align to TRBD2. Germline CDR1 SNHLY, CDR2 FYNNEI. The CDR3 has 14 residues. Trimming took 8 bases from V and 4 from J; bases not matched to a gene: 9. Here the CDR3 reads CASQTSIHADTQYF. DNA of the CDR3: TGTGCCAGCCAGACTAGCATTCATGCAGATACGCAGTATTTT. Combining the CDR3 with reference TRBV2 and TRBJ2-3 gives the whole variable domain EPEVTQTPSHQVTQMGQEVILRCVPISNHLYFYWYRQILGQKVEFLVSFYNNEISEKSEIFDDQFSVERPDGSNFTLKIRSTKLEDSAMYFCASQTSIHADTQYFGPGTRLTVL.

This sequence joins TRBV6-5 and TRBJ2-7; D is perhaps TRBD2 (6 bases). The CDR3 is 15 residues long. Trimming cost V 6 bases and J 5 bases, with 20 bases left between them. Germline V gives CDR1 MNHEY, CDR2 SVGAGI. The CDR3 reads CASSPRRLGVNEQYF. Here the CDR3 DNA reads TGTGCCAGCAGCCCCCGAAGACTAGGGGTAAACGAGCAGTACTTC.

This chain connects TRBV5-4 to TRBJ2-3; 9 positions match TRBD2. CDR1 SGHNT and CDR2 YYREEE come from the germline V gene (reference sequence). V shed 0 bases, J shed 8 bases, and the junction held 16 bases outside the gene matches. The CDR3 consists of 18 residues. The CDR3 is CASSLDHPGLASEGTQYF. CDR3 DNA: TGTGCCAGCAGCTTGGACCATCCGGGACTAGCCAGCGAGGGTACGCAGTATTTT.

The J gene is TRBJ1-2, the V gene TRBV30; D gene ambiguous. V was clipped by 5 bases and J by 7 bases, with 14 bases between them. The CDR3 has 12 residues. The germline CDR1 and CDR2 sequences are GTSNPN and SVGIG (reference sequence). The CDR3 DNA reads TGTGCCTGGGGAATAGGGATCCTTGGCTACACCTTC. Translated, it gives CAWGIGILGYTF.

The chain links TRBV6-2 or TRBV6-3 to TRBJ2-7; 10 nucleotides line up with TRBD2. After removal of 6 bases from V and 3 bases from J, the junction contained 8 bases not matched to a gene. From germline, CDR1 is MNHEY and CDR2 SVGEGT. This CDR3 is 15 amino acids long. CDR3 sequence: CASRNWTSGYYEQYF. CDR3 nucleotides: TGTGCCAGCAGGAACTGGACTAGCGGCTACTACGAGCAGTACTTC.

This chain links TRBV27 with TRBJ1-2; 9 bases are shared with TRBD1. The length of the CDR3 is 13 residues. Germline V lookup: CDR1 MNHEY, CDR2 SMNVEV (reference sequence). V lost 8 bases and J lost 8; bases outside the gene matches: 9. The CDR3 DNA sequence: TGTGCCAGCGGGAGGACAGGGGTGGAGGGCTACACCTTC. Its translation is CASGRTGVEGYTF.

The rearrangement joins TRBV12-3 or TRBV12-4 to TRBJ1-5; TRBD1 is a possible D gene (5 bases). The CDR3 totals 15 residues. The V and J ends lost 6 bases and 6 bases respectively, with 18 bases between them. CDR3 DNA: TGTGCCAGCAGCCCCCGAATATTAAGGGGTCAGCCCCAGCATTTT. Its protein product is CASSPRILRGQPQHF.

The CDR3 sequence is CSASPLTSGSYNEQFF. CDR3 sequence (DNA): TGCAGTGCTAGCCCCCTGACTAGCGGTTCCTACAATGAGCAGTTCTTC. The rearrangement joins TRBV20-1 to TRBJ2-1, with 9 bases fitting TRBD2. This CDR3 is built from 16 residues. Germline CDR1 is DFQATT and CDR2 is SNEGSKA (reference sequence). Unmatched junction bases numbered 7, after V lost 3 bases and J lost 1 base.

The CDR3 DNA follows: TGTGCCATCAGTGACCCCACTGGACAGGGGGACTATGGCTACACCTTC. Translated, it gives CAISDPTGQGDYGYTF. This chain joins TRBV10-3 and TRBJ1-2; 10 positions agree with TRBD1. Trimming removed 3 bases from V and 3 bases from J; junction bases left unmatched: 7. Looked up from germline, CDR1 is ENHRY and CDR2 is SYGVKD. This CDR3 spans 16 amino acids.

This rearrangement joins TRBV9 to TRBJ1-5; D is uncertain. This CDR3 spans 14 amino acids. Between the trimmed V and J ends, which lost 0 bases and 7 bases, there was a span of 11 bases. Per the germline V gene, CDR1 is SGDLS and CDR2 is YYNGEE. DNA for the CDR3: TGTGCCAGCAGCGTAGGAGGGTTCGGGCAGCCCCAGCATTTT. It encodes CASSVGGFGQPQHF.

The CDR3 reads CASSATSGSADTQYF. CDR3 DNA sequence: TGTGCCAGCAGTGCGACTAGCGGGAGTGCAGATACGCAGTATTTT. The chain links TRBV2 to TRBJ2-3; 12 positions agree with TRBD2. Germline V CDR1 and CDR2: SNHLY, FYNNEI. V lost 4 bases and J lost 4; bases outside the gene matches: 3. The CDR3 length is 15 residues.

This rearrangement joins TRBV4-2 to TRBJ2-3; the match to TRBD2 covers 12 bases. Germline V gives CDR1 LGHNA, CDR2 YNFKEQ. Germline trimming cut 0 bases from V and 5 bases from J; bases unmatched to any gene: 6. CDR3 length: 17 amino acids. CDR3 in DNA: TGTGCCAGCAGCCAAGATCCTAGCGGGGGGGCAGGAGATACGCAGTATTTT. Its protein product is CASSQDPSGGAGDTQYF.

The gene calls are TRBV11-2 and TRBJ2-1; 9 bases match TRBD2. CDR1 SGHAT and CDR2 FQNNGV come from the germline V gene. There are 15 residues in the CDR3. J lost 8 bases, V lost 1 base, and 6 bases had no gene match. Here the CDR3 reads CASSLVGTSWDEQFF. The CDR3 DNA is TGTGCCAGCAGCTTAGTTGGGACTAGCTGGGATGAGCAGTTCTTC.